The 2 T cell receptor beta chains reported below all come from one sample, sequenced in a study of cytomegalovirus exposure and HLA in healthy donors. Primers for the PCR totalled 60 Vbeta and 13 Jbeta. The table came from immunoSEQ multiplex PCR; TCRdb's copy has only in-frame clones and leaves some out. The profile shows around 190,000 clones, around three quarters of them singletons. Sample: PBMCs. These receptors all come from a woman aged 30 to 39 in good health and CMV-seropositive.

Comments on this clone: Other DNA variants within this sample encode the same CDR3. The chain employs TRBV9 and TRBJ2-3; 16 bases map to TRBD2. CDR3 length equals 16 residues. Per the germline V gene, CDR1 is SGDLS and CDR2 is YYNGEE. Trimming cost V 2 bases and J 3 bases; bases outside gene matches: 0. The CDR3 reads CASSVGLAGGTDTQYF. CDR3 nucleotides: TGTGCCAGCAGCGTGGGACTAGCGGGGGGGACAGATACGCAGTATTTT. The entire variable domain, with the rest obtained from reference TRBV9 and TRBJ2-3, is as follows: DSGVTQTPKHLITATGQRVTLRCSPRSGDLSVYWYQQSLDQGLQFLIQYYNGEERAKGNILERFSAQQFPDLHSELNLSSLELGDSALYFCASSVGLAGGTDTQYFGPGTRLTVL.

V and J are TRBV5-1 and TRBJ2-1, with 8 positions matching TRBD2. Germline V gene sequence: CDR1 SGHRS, CDR2 YFSETQ. The CDR3 extends over 14 amino acids. V was pared by 2 bases and J by 5 bases, with 3 bases of the junction left unmatched. The CDR3 loop is CASSLILADNEQFF. The CDR3 nucleotides are TGCGCCAGCAGCTTAATACTAGCGGACAATGAGCAGTTCTTC.